These 3 T cell receptor beta chains share one sample of origin, sequenced in a study of blood T cell repertoires in COVID-19 (dated by TCRdb to about 2020). Library generation was performed with the immunoSEQ multiplex PCR assay. In TCRdb, the immuneACCESS table is reduced to in-frame sequences with V and J assigned. These tables do not hold every clone; where another copy was compared, an unresolved V gene accounts for under half, and the others remain unexplained. The sample includes approximately 220,000 clones, with about 88% observed a single time. The ten largest clonotypes hold approximately 4% of the sample. Sequencing was carried out using PBMCs or T cells enriched from blood (not recorded which). The receptor set was obtained from a woman aged 25 to 45 who had been exposed to COVID-19.

The gene calls are TRBV24-1 and TRBJ1-1; D is unclear. Trimming took 3 bases from V and 1 from J, leaving 11 bases between them. This CDR3 comprises 15 residues. Germline loops: CDR1 KGHDR, CDR2 SFDVKD. The chain's CDR3 is CATSDGSEGNTEAFF. The CDR3 nucleotides are TGTGCCACCAGTGATGGGAGCGAGGGGAACACTGAAGCTTTCTTT.

The rearrangement links TRBV3-1 (or the pseudogene TRBV3-2) to TRBJ2-3; the match to TRBD2 covers 8 bases. Germline CDR1 reads LGHDT; CDR2 reads YNNKEL (reference sequence). The trim removed 5 bases at V and 1 base at J, leaving 5 bases unmatched. The CDR3 contains 15 residues. The CDR3 here is CASSKRGGGTDTQYF. CDR3 nucleotide sequence: TGTGCCAGCAGCAAACGGGGGGGCGGCACAGATACGCAGTATTTT.

The chain has TRBV19 and TRBJ1-2, with 7 bases identical to TRBD1. This CDR3 spans 12 amino acids. The V segment lost 8 bases and the J segment 4 bases; nucleotides outside the gene matches: 4. Germline assignment: CDR1 LNHDA and CDR2 SQIVND (reference sequence). The CDR3 nucleotides read TGTGCCAGTCAGGACAGGACCTATGGCTACACCTTC. Translating it yields CASQDRTYGYTF.